This TCR beta chain was recovered during a study of beta chain features in type 1 diabetes. This clone was counted only a few times. The authors reverse transcribed all of the isolated RNA, so sequencing captured expressed TCRB transcripts. Only in-frame clones appear in the TCRdb table, and some are missing; sequencing was by immunoSEQ multiplex PCR. The sample shows hundreds of thousands of clones, roughly 15% of them seen only once. The V end lost 7 bases, the J end lost 2 bases, and 7 bases lay between the germline ends. CDR1 is SGHRS and CDR2 is YFSETQ in the germline V gene. The CDR3 extends over 13 amino acids.

V and J are TRBV5-1 and TRBJ2-6; TRBD1 might be the D (6 bases). This clonotype originated in a man aged 18-30 years in good health. Source material: naive CD4+ T cells from blood. The CDR3 DNA follows: TGCGCCAGCCGGACAGCTGGGGCCAACGTCCTGACTTTC. Amino acid sequence: CASRTAGANVLTF.